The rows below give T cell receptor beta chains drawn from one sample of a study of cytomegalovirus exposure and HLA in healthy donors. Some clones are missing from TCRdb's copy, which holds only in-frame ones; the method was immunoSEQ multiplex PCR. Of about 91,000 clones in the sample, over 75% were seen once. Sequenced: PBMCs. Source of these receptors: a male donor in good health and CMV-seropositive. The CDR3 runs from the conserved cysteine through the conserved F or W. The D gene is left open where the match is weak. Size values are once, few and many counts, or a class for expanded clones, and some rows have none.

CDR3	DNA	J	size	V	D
CSARQGGVGKGGYTF	TGCAGCGCGCGACAGGGGGGAGTAGGTAAAGGCGGCTACACCTTC	TRBJ1-2	few	TRBV29-1	TRBD1
CARSSPFSGSPRGQPQHF	TGTGCCAGAAGCTCCCCTTTTAGCGGCTCCCCACGGGGTCAGCCCCAGCATTTT	TRBJ1-5	.	TRBV5-3	.
CASSRRRAGEEKLFF	TGTGCCAGCAGTCGGAGGAGGGCCGGGGAGGAAAAACTGTTTTTT	TRBJ1-4	few	TRBV6-5	.
CASSLDIGRTKGYEQYF	TGTGCCAGCAGCTTAGATATCGGGAGGACGAAAGGGTACGAGCAGTACTTC	TRBJ2-7	once	TRBV7-2	TRBD2
CASSLGTASTDTQYF	TGTGCCAGCAGCTTGGGGACAGCGAGCACAGATACGCAGTATTTT	TRBJ2-3	.	TRBV5-4	.
CSVGLAGSYEQYF	TGCAGCGTTGGACTAGCGGGTTCCTACGAGCAGTACTTC	TRBJ2-7	.	TRBV29-1	TRBD2
CASSKAVVQNSNYGYTF	TGTGCCAGCAGCAAAGCCGTTGTTCAAAACTCTAACTATGGCTACACCTTC	TRBJ1-2	.	TRBV21-1	.
CAISDITSANYGYTF	TGTGCCATCAGTGATATCACATCCGCTAACTATGGCTACACCTTC	TRBJ1-2	.	TRBV10-3	.
CASSSAWDSPEYF	TGCGCCAGCAGCTCCGCCTGGGACAGTCCTGAGTACTTC	TRBJ2-7	.	TRBV5-1	TRBD1
CASSLAGAEQYF	TGCGCCAGCAGCTTGGCAGGGGCCGAGCAGTACTTC	TRBJ2-7	.	TRBV5-1	.
CSVGGGNTIYF	TGCAGCGTTGGTGGCGGAAACACCATATATTTT	TRBJ1-3	once	TRBV29-1	.
CASSRAGELFF	TGTGCCAGCAGTAGAGCCGGGGAGCTGTTTTTT	TRBJ2-2	few	TRBV2	.
CASTKTSGGVSEQFF	TGTGCCAGCACCAAGACTAGCGGGGGGGTTAGTGAGCAGTTCTTC	TRBJ2-1	few	TRBV6-1	TRBD2
CASSLHNLLQGAWSDTQYF	TGCGCCAGCAGCTTACATAACCTTTTACAGGGGGCTTGGTCAGATACGCAGTATTTT	TRBJ2-3	.	TRBV5-1	TRBD1
CASSQHGGGDSAFF	TGTGCCAGCAGCCAGCATGGAGGGGGGGATTCAGCTTTCTTT	TRBJ1-1	.	TRBV14	.
CASSIDDRGEAFF	TGTGCCAGTAGTATTGACGACCGCGGGGAAGCTTTCTTT	TRBJ1-1	.	TRBV19	.
CSVSNPDRARGSTYEQYF	TGCAGCGTCTCGAACCCAGACAGGGCTCGCGGGTCGACCTACGAGCAGTACTTC	TRBJ2-7	.	TRBV29-1	TRBD1
CASSLGQGLSTEAFF	TGTGCCAGCAGCCTTGGGCAGGGGCTGAGTACTGAAGCTTTCTTT	TRBJ1-1	.	TRBV6-5	.
CATSSRGEEAFF	TGTGCCACCAGCTCCAGGGGCGAGGAAGCTTTCTTT	TRBJ1-1	.	TRBV15	.
CASSLAGTYNEQFF	TGTGCCAGTTCACTAGCGGGGACTTACAATGAGCAGTTCTTC	TRBJ2-1	.	TRBV27	TRBD2
CASSPKAGAYEQYF	TGTGCCAGCAGCCCGAAAGCGGGCGCCTACGAGCAGTACTTC	TRBJ2-7	.	TRBV7-8	.
CASSLEGGFGNTIYF	TGTGCCAGCAGCTTAGAGGGGGGGTTTGGAAACACCATATATTTT	TRBJ1-3	.	TRBV7-8	.
CASSSDSGGGDTQYF	TGTGCCAGCAGTTCCGATTCGGGAGGGGGAGATACGCAGTATTTT	TRBJ2-3	once	TRBV28	TRBD2
CASSDFPGLAYNEQFF	TGTGCCAGCAGTGACTTCCCGGGACTAGCGTACAATGAGCAGTTCTTC	TRBJ2-1	.	TRBV6-4	TRBD2
CASSLYSRGSNQPQHF	TGTGCCAGCAGTTTATATTCCAGGGGGAGCAATCAGCCCCAGCATTTT	TRBJ1-5	.	TRBV27	TRBD1
CASSQDGSYNSPLHF	TGTGCCAGCAGCCAAGATGGCAGCTATAATTCACCCCTCCACTTT	TRBJ1-6	.	TRBV4-2	.
CASSLEGQLNEKLFF	TGCGCCAGCAGCTTAGAGGGACAACTTAATGAAAAACTGTTTTTT	TRBJ1-4	.	TRBV5-1	.
CASSLRQGETQYF	TGTGCCAGCAGCTTAAGGCAGGGGGAGACCCAGTACTTC	TRBJ2-5	.	TRBV7-2	.
CSVQAGGHNEQFF	TGCAGCGTCCAAGCGGGGGGTCACAATGAGCAGTTCTTC	TRBJ2-1	.	TRBV29-1	TRBD2
CASRDRGSSYEQYF	TGTGCCAGCAGGGACAGGGGTTCTTCATACGAGCAGTACTTC	TRBJ2-7	few	TRBV28	TRBD1
CAWTASGRISYNEQFF	TGTGCCTGGACTGCTAGCGGGAGAATATCCTACAATGAGCAGTTCTTC	TRBJ2-1	.	TRBV30	TRBD2
CAWSEFGYSNQPQHF	TGTGCCTGGAGTGAATTCGGGTATAGCAATCAGCCCCAGCATTTT	TRBJ1-5	.	TRBV30	.
CSVGPLGGSYEQYF	TGCAGCGTTGGACCGCTGGGCGGGAGTTACGAGCAGTACTTC	TRBJ2-7	.	TRBV29-1	TRBD2
CASSGVGADEQYF	TGTGCCAGCAGTGGGGTAGGGGCGGACGAGCAGTACTTC	TRBJ2-7	.	TRBV2	.
CAGSLLGYEQFF	TGTGCCGGCAGCTTACTCGGGTATGAGCAGTTCTTC	TRBJ2-1	.	TRBV7-6	.
CASTAPRQNYGYTF	TGTGCCAGCACAGCCCCGAGGCAAAACTATGGCTACACCTTC	TRBJ1-2	.	TRBV28	.
CASSVYGEGEQFF	TGTGCCAGCAGTGTCTATGGAGAGGGTGAGCAGTTCTTC	TRBJ2-1	.	TRBV2	.
CASSLGGAFNEKLFF	TGCGCCAGCAGCTTGGGAGGTGCCTTTAATGAAAAACTGTTTTTT	TRBJ1-4	few	TRBV5-1	.
CASSSGQGVRRYEQYF	TGTGCCAGCAGCTCGGGACAGGGGGTTCGTCGCTACGAGCAGTACTTC	TRBJ2-7	once	TRBV7-9	TRBD1
CASSLEGASYEQYF	TGCGCCAGCAGCTTGGAAGGGGCCTCCTACGAGCAGTACTTC	TRBJ2-7	.	TRBV5-1	.
CASSTSTEYYGYTF	TGTGCCAGTAGTACATCGACAGAGTACTATGGCTACACCTTC	TRBJ1-2	.	TRBV19	.
CASSVKEFSSEQYF	TGTGCCAGCAGCGTTAAGGAGTTTAGCAGCGAGCAGTACTTC	TRBJ2-7	once	TRBV9	.
CAVRRAGELFF	TGTGCCGTCAGGAGGGCCGGGGAGCTGTTTTTT	TRBJ2-2	.	TRBV27	.
CTSRQGDRDQPQHF	TGCACCAGCAGACAGGGGGACAGAGATCAGCCCCAGCATTTT	TRBJ1-5	.	TRBV1	.
CASSPTGSHTDTQYF	TGTGCCAGCAGCCCCACCGGGAGCCACACAGATACGCAGTATTTT	TRBJ2-3	once	TRBV7-9	.
CASSVQGARGYTF	TGTGCCAGCAGCGTCCAGGGGGCAAGAGGCTACACCTTC	TRBJ1-2	.	TRBV5-4	TRBD1
CASSKRQGTDTQYF	TGTGCCAGCTCAAAACGACAGGGCACAGATACGCAGTATTTT	TRBJ2-3	few	TRBV18	.
CASSDGTGGEKLFF	TGTGCCAGCAGTGACGGGACAGGGGGCGAAAAACTGTTTTTT	TRBJ1-4	many	TRBV6-4	TRBD1
CASGLRDRNGNTIYF	TGTGCTAGTGGTTTGAGGGACAGGAACGGGAACACCATATATTTT	TRBJ1-3	.	TRBV12-5	TRBD1